The 9 T cell receptor beta chains below were found in one sample sequenced in a study of response to subunit inactivated influenza vaccine listed by TCRdb under 2018. The library was produced with RT-PCR. These reads were obtained on an Illumina HiSeq 2500. Using fastp trimming at Q25 and MiXCR clonotype assembly, TCRdb reanalyzed the public sequencing data and kept in-frame beta chains. CDR3 protein duplicates are merged, each entry listing the most common genes and DNA. In all, the sample holds 490,000 or so distinct CDR3 sequences, and 6.5% to 8% of those were seen once. Together, the top ten hold roughly 13% of the sample. The sample was PBMCs from blood, taken 23 to 25 months after vaccination. The origin of the receptors is a man between 50 and 75 years old who received an inactivated influenza vaccine. Donor details come from another sample of the same person, matched by shared clones.

In this sample, this clonotype turned up many times. V is TRBV20-1 and J is TRBJ2-5, with D tentatively TRBD1 or TRBD2 (6 bases each). V dropped 6 bases and J dropped 1 base, with 15 bases sitting between them. The CDR3 has 14 residues. Germline assignment: CDR1 DFQATT and CDR2 SNEGSKA (reference sequence). In DNA, the CDR3 is TGCAGTGCGAATACGGGGGCCCGCCAAGAGACCCAGTACTTC. This sequence encodes CSANTGARQETQYF.

This clonotype has a handful of counts. The chain couples TRBV4-1 to TRBJ2-1, with 16 bases that match TRBD2. Germline V gene lookup returns CDR1 MGHRA and CDR2 YSYEKL. The CDR3 length is 21 residues. The J segment lost 1 base and the V segment lost 0 bases, leaving 9 bases of the junction unmatched. CDR3 in amino acids: CASSQDAEGLAGGSSYNEQFF. CDR3 bases: TGCGCCAGCAGCCAAGATGCGGAGGGACTAGCGGGAGGGTCGTCCTACAATGAGCAGTTCTTC.

In this sample, this clonotype turned up a few times. This rearrangement joins TRBV7-6 to TRBJ2-5, with D perhaps matching TRBD2 (6 bases). The ends were cut back, 0 bases at V and 13 bases at J, with 18 bases in the middle. Looked up from germline, CDR1 is SGHVS and CDR2 is FNYEAQ. The length of the CDR3 is 14 residues. CDR3 sequence reads: CASSLARAGSTRYF. For the CDR3, the DNA is TGTGCCAGCAGCTTAGCTCGGGCGGGGTCGACGAGGTACTTC.

This chain connects TRBV7-6 to TRBJ2-7; no clear D gene. Trimming took 2 bases from V and 3 from J, leaving 14 bases between them. The V gene's germline CDR1 is SGHVS and CDR2 FNYEAQ. This CDR3 comprises 15 residues. The CDR3 nucleotides are TGTGCCAGCAGCTTATCTGGAGACCCCCGCTACGAGCAGTACTTC. Translation: CASSLSGDPRYEQYF.

This clonotype has just a few counts. V gene TRBV20-1 combines with J gene TRBJ2-1, with 7 bases lining up with TRBD2. Germline-derived CDR1 and CDR2 are DFQATT and SNEGSKA (reference sequence). CDR3 size: 15 residues. J was trimmed by 1 base and V by 4 bases; bases with no gene match: 7. CDR3 sequence: CSAILAGRSYNEQFF. In nucleotides, the CDR3 is TGCAGTGCTATATTAGCGGGTAGGTCCTACAATGAGCAGTTCTTC.

This clonotype was counted between two and nine times. The chain employs TRBV24-1 and TRBJ2-3; tentative D call: TRBD2 (6 bases). The CDR3 contains 15 residues. Germline V CDR1 and CDR2: KGHDR, SFDVKD. V was pared by 1 base and J by 3 bases, with 10 bases between. DNA of the CDR3: TGTGCCACCAGTGATTTCGGGAGAGATACAGATACGCAGTATTTT. Protein sequence: CATSDFGRDTDTQYF.

This clonotype showed up just a few times. This chain uses TRBV10-3 with TRBJ2-7; D assignment may be TRBD1 or TRBD2 (5 bases each). The CDR3 extends over 11 amino acids. With 4 bases removed from V and 7 bases from J, the gap between germline ends came to 8 bases. In germline, CDR1 is ENHRY, CDR2 SYGVKD. The CDR3 loop is CAISGREEQYF. CDR3 DNA sequence: TGTGCCATCAGTGGCAGGGAGGAGCAGTACTTC.

This clonotype was picked up a small number of times. This chain joins TRBV7-6 and TRBJ2-2; the D gene is possibly TRBD1 (6 bases). The CDR3 runs 13 residues. V lost 5 bases to trimming and J lost 8 bases, with 12 bases between them. Germline V gene lookup returns CDR1 SGHVS and CDR2 FNYEAQ. The CDR3 nucleotides are TGTGCCAGCAGCCATCGCAGGGGAGGGGAGCTGTTTTTT. Its translation: CASSHRRGGELFF.

This clonotype showed up many times. The chain is built from TRBV6-2 or TRBV6-3 and TRBJ2-6; no reliable D call. The length of the CDR3 is 17 residues. V gave up 6 bases and J gave up 3 bases, with 18 bases separating them. The germline V gene encodes CDR1 MNHEY and CDR2 SVGEGT. The CDR3 is CASRESEWRLGANVLTF. As DNA, the CDR3 is TGTGCCAGCAGGGAGTCCGAGTGGCGACTTGGGGCCAACGTCCTGACTTTC.